This T cell receptor (beta chain) was captured by sequencing in a study of post-analysis software for immune sequencing data. Study results and caveats: Elevated frequency relative to controls characterized roughly 5 TRBV segments in patients, TRBV5-6, TRBV5-1 and TRBV20-1 among them.

As regards this clonotype: Its antigen remains unknown.

TCR beta libraries were prepared from cDNA with unique molecular identifiers. T cells numbering roughly 1 to 10 million yielded roughly 500,000 cDNA molecules. TCRdb re-analysed the PCR reads in MiXCR, keeping a single row per CDR3 protein. The sample holds about 430,000 distinct CDR3 sequences, roughly 38% seen once. CDR3 length: 14 residues. The V and J ends lost 5 bases and 5 bases respectively, with 15 bases between them. Germline V gene sequence: CDR1 SEHNR, CDR2 FQNEAQ (reference sequence). The V gene is TRBV7-9, the J gene TRBJ1-1, with D tentatively TRBD1 (6 bases). The sequence was collected from a girl aged 2 to 9 with multiple sclerosis. The sample comprised blood. Written as DNA, the CDR3 is TGTGCCAGCAGCGGGCGCCAGGGGAGAACTGAAGCTTTCTTT. It specifies CASSGRQGRTEAFF.